This T cell receptor beta chain appears in the sequencing data of a study of blood T cell repertoires in COVID-19. Study information: COVID-19 samples from acute and convalescent phases originated in the United States, Italy and Spain.

Enrollees, about 18 to 90 years old, lived in approximately 25 US areas. Clinical histories supplied by participants themselves formed the basis of cohort assignment. In the authors' methods: How many nucleated cells were present was estimated from reference gene primer amplification. Method: immunoSEQ multiplex PCR; TCRdb's copy keeps in-frame clones and lacks some. For V, J and clone size, that table is used; D and trimming come from the DNA. The sample lists fewer than 350,000 clones, approximately 89% occurring once. CDR3 length: 14 residues. Looked up from germline, CDR1 is SGHTA and CDR2 is FQGNSA. With V trimmed by 4 bases and J by 5 bases, 2 bases remained unmatched.

Sequenced input: PBMCs or T cells enriched from blood (not recorded which). This clonotype was sampled from a man aged 35 to 55 who had been exposed to COVID-19. The V and J genes are TRBV7-2 and TRBJ2-7; the match to TRBD2 covers 13 bases. CDR3: CASSWTSGSNEQYF. The CDR3 nucleotides read TGTGCCAGCAGCTGGACTAGCGGGAGCAACGAGCAGTACTTC.